The text below deals with one T cell receptor beta chain. This specimen belongs to a study of blood T cell repertoires in COVID-19. TCRdb's table, derived via immunoSEQ multiplex PCR, lists solely in-frame clones and lacks some. The data show roughly 120,000 clones, with around 85% seen just once and approximately 5.1% held by the top ten. The V gene's germline CDR1 is LNHNV and CDR2 YYDKDF (reference sequence). The V and J ends lost 8 bases and 7 bases, in that order; junction bases with no gene match: 8. CDR3 size: 13 residues. This receptor was obtained from a woman aged 55-70 years with COVID-19, enrolled during active disease. Sequenced sample: peripheral blood. V usage is TRBV15 and J usage is TRBJ2-5; 9 nucleotides line up with TRBD2. The CDR3 spells CATGAGGGGTQYF. CDR3 sequence (DNA): TGTGCCACCGGAGCGGGGGGAGGGGGGACCCAGTACTTC. The whole variable domain, filled in from reference TRBV15 and TRBJ2-5, reads DAMVIQNPRYQVTQFGKPVTLSCSQTLNHNVMYWYQQKSSQAPKLLFHYYDKDFNNEADTPDNFQSRRPNTSFCFLDIRSPGLGDTAMYLCATGAGGGGTQYFGPGTRLLVL.